This paragraph reports one T cell receptor beta chain. The source of the sample is a study of T cell repertoires in cytomegalovirus infection. TCRdb used MiXCR to reprocess the reads, holding one entry per CDR3 protein. The sample consists of 200,000 to 300,000 distinct CDR3 sequences, around 12% of them appearing once. The germline gives CDR1 SGHNT, CDR2 YYREEE (reference sequence). The CDR3 is 13 residues long. The V gene lost 0 bases and the J gene lost 4 bases, with 7 bases spanning the gap. This clonotype was obtained from a human donor in good health (CMV status not recorded). Some clones in this sample may be carry-over from other donors' samples. The chain couples TRBV5-4 to TRBJ2-5; D may be TRBD1 or TRBD2 (5 bases each). Material: PBMCs. The CDR3 DNA reads TGTGCCAGCAGCTTGGCGGGGCCAGAGACCCAGTACTTC. Its protein is CASSLAGPETQYF.